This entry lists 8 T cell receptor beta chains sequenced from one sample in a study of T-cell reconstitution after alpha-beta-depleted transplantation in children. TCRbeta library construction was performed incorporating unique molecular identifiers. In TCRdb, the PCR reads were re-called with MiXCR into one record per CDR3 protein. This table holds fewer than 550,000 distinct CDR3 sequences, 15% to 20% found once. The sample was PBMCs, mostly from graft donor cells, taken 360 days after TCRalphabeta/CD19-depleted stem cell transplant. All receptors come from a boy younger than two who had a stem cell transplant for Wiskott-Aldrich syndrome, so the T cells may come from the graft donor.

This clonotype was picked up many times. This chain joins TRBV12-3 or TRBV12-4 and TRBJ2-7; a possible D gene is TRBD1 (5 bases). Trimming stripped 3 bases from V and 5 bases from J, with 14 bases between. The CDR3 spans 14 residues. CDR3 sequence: CASSFDSSLNEQYF. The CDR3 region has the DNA TGTGCCAGCAGTTTCGACAGTTCCCTCAACGAGCAGTACTTC.

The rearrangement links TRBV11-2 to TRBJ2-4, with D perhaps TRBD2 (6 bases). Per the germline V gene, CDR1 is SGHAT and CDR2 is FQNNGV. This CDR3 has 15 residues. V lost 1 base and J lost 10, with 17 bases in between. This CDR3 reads CASSLVVAVSPIQYF. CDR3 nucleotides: TGTGCCAGCAGCTTAGTTGTAGCGGTGAGCCCAATTCAGTACTTC.

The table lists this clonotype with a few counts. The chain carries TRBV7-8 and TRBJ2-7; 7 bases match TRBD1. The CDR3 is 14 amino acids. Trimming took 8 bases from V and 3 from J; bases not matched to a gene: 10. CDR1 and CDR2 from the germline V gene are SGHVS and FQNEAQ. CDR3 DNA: TGTGCCAGCGGCCCCGAGACAGGGTACTACGAGCAGTACTTC. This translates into CASGPETGYYEQYF.

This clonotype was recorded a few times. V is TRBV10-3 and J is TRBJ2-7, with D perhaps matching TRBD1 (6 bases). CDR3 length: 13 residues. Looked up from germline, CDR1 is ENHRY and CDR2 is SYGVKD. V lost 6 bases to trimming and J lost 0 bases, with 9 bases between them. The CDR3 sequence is CAIRMDSSYEQYF. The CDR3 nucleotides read TGTGCCATCAGAATGGACAGCTCCTACGAGCAGTACTTC.

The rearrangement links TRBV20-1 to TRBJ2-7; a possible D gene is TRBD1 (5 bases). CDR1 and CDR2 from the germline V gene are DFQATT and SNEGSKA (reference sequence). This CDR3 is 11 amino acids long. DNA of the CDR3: TGCATGTCAGGGCTCGGAGACGAGCAGTACTTC. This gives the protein CMSGLGDEQYF.

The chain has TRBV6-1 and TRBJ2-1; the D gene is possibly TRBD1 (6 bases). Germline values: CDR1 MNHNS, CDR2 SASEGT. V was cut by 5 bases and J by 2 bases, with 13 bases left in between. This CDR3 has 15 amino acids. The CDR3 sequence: CASSLDRLTYNEQFF. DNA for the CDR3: TGTGCCAGCAGTCTAGACAGGTTGACCTACAATGAGCAGTTCTTC.

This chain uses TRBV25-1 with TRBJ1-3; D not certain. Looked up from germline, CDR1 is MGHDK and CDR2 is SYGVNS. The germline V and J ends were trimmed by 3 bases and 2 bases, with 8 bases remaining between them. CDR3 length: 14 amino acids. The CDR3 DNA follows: TGTGCCAGCAGTGACAGAAACGCTGGAAACACCATATATTTT. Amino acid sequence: CASSDRNAGNTIYF.

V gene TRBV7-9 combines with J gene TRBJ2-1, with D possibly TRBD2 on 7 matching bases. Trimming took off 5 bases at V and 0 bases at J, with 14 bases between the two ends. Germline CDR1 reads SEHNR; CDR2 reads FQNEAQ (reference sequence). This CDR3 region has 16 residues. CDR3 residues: CASSSEGGSSYNEQFF. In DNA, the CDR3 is TGTGCCAGCAGCAGCGAGGGGGGGAGCTCCTACAATGAGCAGTTCTTC.